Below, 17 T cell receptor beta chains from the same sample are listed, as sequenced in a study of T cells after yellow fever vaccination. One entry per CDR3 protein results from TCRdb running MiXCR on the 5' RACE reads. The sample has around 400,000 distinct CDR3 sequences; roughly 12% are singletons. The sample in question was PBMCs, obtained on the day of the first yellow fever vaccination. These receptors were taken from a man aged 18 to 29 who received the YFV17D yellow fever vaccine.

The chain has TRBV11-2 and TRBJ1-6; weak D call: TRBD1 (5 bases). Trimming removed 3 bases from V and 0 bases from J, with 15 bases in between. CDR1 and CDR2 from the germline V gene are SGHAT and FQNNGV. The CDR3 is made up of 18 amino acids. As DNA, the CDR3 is TGTGCCAGCAGCTTTGGGAGGGGCGAAAGCTCCTATAATTCACCCCTCCACTTT. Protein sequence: CASSFGRGESSYNSPLHF. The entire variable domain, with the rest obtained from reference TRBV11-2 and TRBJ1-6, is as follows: EAGVAQSPRYKIIEKRQSVAFWCNPISGHATLYWYQQILGQGPKLLIQFQNNGVVDDSQLPKDRFSAERLKGVDSTLKIQPAKLEDSAVYLCASSFGRGESSYNSPLHFGNGTRLTVT.

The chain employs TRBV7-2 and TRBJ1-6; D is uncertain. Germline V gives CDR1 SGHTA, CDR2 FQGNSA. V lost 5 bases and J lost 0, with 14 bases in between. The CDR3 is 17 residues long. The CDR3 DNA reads TGTGCCAGCAGCCCCCATCAGCCGAGCTCCTATAATTCACCCCTCCACTTT. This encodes CASSPHQPSSYNSPLHF.

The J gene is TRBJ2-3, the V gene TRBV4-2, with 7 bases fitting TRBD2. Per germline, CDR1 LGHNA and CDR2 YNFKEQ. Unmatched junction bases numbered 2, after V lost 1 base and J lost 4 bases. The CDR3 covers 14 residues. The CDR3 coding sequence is TGTGCCAGCAGCCAAGGGACTAGAGCAGATACGCAGTATTTT. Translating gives CASSQGTRADTQYF.

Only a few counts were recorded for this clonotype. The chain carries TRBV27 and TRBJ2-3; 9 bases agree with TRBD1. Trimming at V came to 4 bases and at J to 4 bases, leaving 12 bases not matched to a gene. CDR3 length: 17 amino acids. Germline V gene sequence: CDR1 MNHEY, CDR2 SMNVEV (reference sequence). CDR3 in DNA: TGTGCCAGCAGTTGGGGGACCGGGACAGGGTACCCAGATACGCAGTATTTT. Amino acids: CASSWGTGTGYPDTQYF.

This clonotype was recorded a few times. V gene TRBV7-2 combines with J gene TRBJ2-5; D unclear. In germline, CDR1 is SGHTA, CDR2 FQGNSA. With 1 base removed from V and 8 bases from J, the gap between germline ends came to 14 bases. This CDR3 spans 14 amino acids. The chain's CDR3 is CASSLGISRETQYF. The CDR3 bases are TGTGCCAGCAGCTTAGGGATAAGTAGAGAAACCCAGTACTTC. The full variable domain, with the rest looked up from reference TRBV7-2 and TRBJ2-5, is GAGVSQSPSNKVTEKGKDVELRCDPISGHTALYWYRQSLGQGLEFLIYFQGNSAPDKSGLPSDRFSAERTGGSVSTLTIQRTQQEDSAVYLCASSLGISRETQYFGPGTRLLVL.

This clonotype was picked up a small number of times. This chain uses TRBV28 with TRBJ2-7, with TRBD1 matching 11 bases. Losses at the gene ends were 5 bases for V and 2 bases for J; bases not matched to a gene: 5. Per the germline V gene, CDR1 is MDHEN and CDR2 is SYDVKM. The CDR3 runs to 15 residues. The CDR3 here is CASSPPGQGAYEQYV. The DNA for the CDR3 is TGTGCCAGCAGTCCCCCGGGACAGGGGGCCTACGAGCAGTACGTC.

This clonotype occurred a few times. CDR3 amino acids: CASSSTGGGSPLHF. For the CDR3, the DNA is TGTGCCAGTAGCTCAACAGGGGGCGGTTCACCCCTCCACTTT. The V and J genes are TRBV19 and TRBJ1-6; TRBD1 agrees at 9 bases. CDR3 length: 14 residues. Trimming cost V 6 bases and J 9 bases; bases outside gene matches: 6. Germline V lookup: CDR1 LNHDA, CDR2 SQIVND (reference sequence).

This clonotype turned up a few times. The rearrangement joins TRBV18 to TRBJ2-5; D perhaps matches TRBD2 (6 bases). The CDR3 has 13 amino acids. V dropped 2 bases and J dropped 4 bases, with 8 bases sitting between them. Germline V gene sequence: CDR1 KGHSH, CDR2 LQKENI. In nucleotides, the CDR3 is TGTGCCAGCTCACCATCGGGGGTAGAGACCCAGTACTTC. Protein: CASSPSGVETQYF.

As DNA, the CDR3 is TGTGCCAGCAGTTACGGGGGGAGCTATGGCTACACCTTC. This sequence encodes CASSYGGSYGYTF. This rearrangement joins TRBV6-5 to TRBJ1-2, with D possibly TRBD1 on 5 matching bases. V lost 2 bases, J lost 4 bases, and 8 bases lay in between. The length of the CDR3 is 13 residues. Germline CDR1 reads MNHEY; CDR2 reads SVGAGI.

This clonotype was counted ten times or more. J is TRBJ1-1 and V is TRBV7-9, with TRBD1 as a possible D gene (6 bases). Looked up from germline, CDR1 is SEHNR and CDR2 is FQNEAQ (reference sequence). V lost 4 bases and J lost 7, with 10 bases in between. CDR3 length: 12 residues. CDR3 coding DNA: TGTGCCAGCAGCTCTTACAGGGATGAAGCTTTCTTT. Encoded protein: CASSSYRDEAFF.

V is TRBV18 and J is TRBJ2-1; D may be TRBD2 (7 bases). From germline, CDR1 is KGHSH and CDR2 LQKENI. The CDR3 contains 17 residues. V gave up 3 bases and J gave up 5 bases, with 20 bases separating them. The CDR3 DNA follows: TGTGCCAGCTCACCCCCCCTAGGGGGGGTCGCCAACAATGAGCAGTTCTTC. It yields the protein CASSPPLGGVANNEQFF. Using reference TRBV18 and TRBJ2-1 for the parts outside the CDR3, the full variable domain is NAGVMQNPRHLVRRRGQEARLRCSPMKGHSHVYWYRQLPEEGLKFMVYLQKENIIDESGMPKERFSAEFPKEGPSILRIQQVVRGDSAAYFCASSPPLGGVANNEQFFGPGTRLTVL.

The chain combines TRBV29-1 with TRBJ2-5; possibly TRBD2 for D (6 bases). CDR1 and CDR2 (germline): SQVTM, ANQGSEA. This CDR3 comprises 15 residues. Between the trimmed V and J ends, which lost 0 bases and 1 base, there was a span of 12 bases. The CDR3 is CSVEDPEGGQETQYF. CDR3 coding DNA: TGCAGCGTTGAAGACCCAGAGGGAGGCCAAGAGACCCAGTACTTC.

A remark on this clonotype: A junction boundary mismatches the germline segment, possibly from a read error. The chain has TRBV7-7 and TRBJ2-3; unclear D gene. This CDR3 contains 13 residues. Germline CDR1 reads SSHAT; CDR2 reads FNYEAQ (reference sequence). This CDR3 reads CASSLDGALAQYF. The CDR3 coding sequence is TGTGCTAGCAGCTTAGATGGTGCTTTAGCGCAGTATTTT. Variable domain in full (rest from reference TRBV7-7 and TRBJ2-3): GAGVSQSPRYKVTKRGQDVTLRCDPISSHATLYWYQQALGQGPEFLTYFNYEAQPDKSGLPSDRFSAERPEGSISTLTIQRTEQRDSAMYRCASSLDGALAQYFGPGTRLTVL.

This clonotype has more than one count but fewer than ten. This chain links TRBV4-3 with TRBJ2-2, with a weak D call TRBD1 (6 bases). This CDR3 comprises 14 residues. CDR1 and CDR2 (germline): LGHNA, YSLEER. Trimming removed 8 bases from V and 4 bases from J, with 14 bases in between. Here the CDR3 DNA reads TGCGCCAGCCGCTCGGACAGATCCACCGGGGAGCTGTTTTTT. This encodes CASRSDRSTGELFF.

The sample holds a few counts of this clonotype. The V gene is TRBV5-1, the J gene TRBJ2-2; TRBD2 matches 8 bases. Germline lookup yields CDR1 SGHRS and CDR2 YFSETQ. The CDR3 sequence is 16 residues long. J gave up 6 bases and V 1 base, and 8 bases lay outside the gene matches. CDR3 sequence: CASSLRLVSGAGELFF. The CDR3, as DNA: TGCGCCAGCAGCTTGAGGCTGGTTAGCGGGGCCGGGGAGCTGTTTTTT.

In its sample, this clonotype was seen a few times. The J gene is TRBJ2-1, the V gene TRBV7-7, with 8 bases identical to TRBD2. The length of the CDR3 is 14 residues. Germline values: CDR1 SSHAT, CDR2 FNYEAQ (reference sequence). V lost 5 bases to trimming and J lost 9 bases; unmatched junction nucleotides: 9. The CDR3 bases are TGTGCCAGCAGCCGACAGCCGGGGGGGGGTGAGCAGTTCTTC. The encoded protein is CASSRQPGGGEQFF.

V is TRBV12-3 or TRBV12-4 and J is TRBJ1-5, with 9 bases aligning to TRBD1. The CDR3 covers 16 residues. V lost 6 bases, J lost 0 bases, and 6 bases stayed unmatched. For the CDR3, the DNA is TGTGCCAGCAGGGCACAGGGGGCGAATAGCAATCAGCCCCAGCATTTT. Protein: CASRAQGANSNQPQHF.